This TCR beta chain was sequenced in a study of human T cells and chemical hapten exposure. Germline V gene sequence: CDR1 SSHAT, CDR2 FNYEAQ (reference sequence). This CDR3 is 13 amino acids long. Unique molecular identifiers were linked by the library to individual cDNA molecules. TCRdb ran MiXCR on the RACE reads and lists one entry per CDR3 protein. This table holds a few hundred thousand distinct CDR3 sequences, 7.5% to 10% found once. This clonotype was detected only a few times. At one end the junction does not follow the germline gene, possibly because of a read error. Time point: pre-sensitization, week 0. The treatment: therapeutic diphenylcyclopropenone sensitization with weekly scalp DPC.

This rearrangement joins TRBV7-7 to TRBJ2-5, with D possibly being TRBD1 (6 bases). Sequencing used whole blood, obtained in connection with sensitization to the hapten diphenylcyclopropenone (DPC). The receptor's source is a woman in her thirties or forties with alopecia areata. Some clones in this sample may be carry-over from other donors' samples. The CDR3 spells CASSPWGRETQYF. The CDR3 DNA follows: TGTGCTAGCAGCCCGTGGGGGCGAGAGACCCAGTACTTC.